The clone carrying this T cell receptor (beta chain) has only one observation. Its antigen is currently unknown. This sample was taken from a study of CD8 T cells in Susac syndrome. The wider study: Patients with Susac syndrome were therapy-naive, on corticosteroids, or on intravenous immunoglobulin alone at the time that blood was drawn.

Through negative isolation, CD4+ and CD8+ T cells were obtained, while TEMRA cells were enriched using FACS. The study, taken as a whole, reports: Expansion of Susac CD8+ clones peaked in TEMRA cells and in active patients.

The length of the CDR3 is 15 residues. Between the trimmed V and J ends, which lost 3 bases and 3 bases, there was a span of 14 bases. It was with random hexamers that about 0.45 to 1 ug RNA was reverse transcribed. From the immunoSEQ multiplex PCR reads, TCRdb called clonotypes with MiXCR, one entry per CDR3 protein. This sample has around 110,000 distinct CDR3 sequences; approximately 93% occur once, and the top ten carry 0.41%. This TCR was recovered from a human donor with Susac syndrome. V usage is TRBV12-3 or TRBV12-4 and J usage is TRBJ1-2; unclear D gene. Sequenced material: CD8+ T cells from PBMCs. This CDR3 reads CASSFSQTAHYGYTF. The CDR3 bases are TGTGCCAGCAGTTTCTCGCAGACCGCTCACTATGGCTACACCTTC.